One and the same sample provided the 21 T cell receptor beta chains below, sequenced in a study of T-cell reconstitution after alpha-beta-depleted transplantation in children. Unique molecular identifiers were incorporated during preparation of the TCRbeta library. TCRdb passed the PCR reads through MiXCR, listing each CDR3 protein once. The data contain approximately 590,000 distinct CDR3 sequences, about 10% of them singletons. The input for sequencing was PBMCs from the stem cell graft donor, taken from the stem cell graft. Receptors originate from a human donor who donated a stem cell graft to a child with acute myeloid leukemia.

The chain couples TRBV7-2 to TRBJ2-7; D could derive from TRBD1 or TRBD2 (6 bases each). The CDR3 runs to 15 residues. Germline V gene sequence: CDR1 SGHTA, CDR2 FQGNSA. Trimming pared 1 base from V and 4 bases from J, leaving 14 bases between. CDR3 loop: CASSLGGDTLYEQYF. In DNA, the CDR3 is TGTGCCAGCAGCTTAGGGGGGGACACCTTATACGAGCAGTACTTC. The variable domain in full, completed from reference TRBV7-2 and TRBJ2-7, reads GAGVSQSPSNKVTEKGKDVELRCDPISGHTALYWYRQSLGQGLEFLIYFQGNSAPDKSGLPSDRFSAERTGGSVSTLTIQRTQQEDSAVYLCASSLGGDTLYEQYFGPGTRLTVT.

The J gene is TRBJ2-3, the V gene TRBV6-1; D possibly uses TRBD1 or TRBD2 (6 bases each). Germline CDR1 reads MNHNS; CDR2 reads SASEGT. V lost 4 bases, J lost 3 bases, and 14 bases lay in between. The CDR3 contains 15 residues. The CDR3 coding sequence is TGTGCCAGCAGTGCCACGGGGGCTGGGACAGATACGCAGTATTTT. The encoded protein is CASSATGAGTDTQYF.

This clonotype was observed at least ten times. The chain couples TRBV7-9 to TRBJ1-4, with 11 bases matching TRBD1. This CDR3 has 14 amino acids. Germline assignment: CDR1 SEHNR and CDR2 FQNEAQ (reference sequence). V was clipped by 5 bases and J by 8 bases; unmatched bases: 4. CDR3 sequence (DNA): TGTGCCAGCAGCGTCGGGACAGGGGGGGAAAAACTGTTTTTT. It encodes CASSVGTGGEKLFF.

The chain couples TRBV19 to TRBJ1-5; D unclear. This CDR3 has 11 amino acids. V lost 7 bases to trimming and J lost 11 bases, with 12 bases between them. Germline V gives CDR1 LNHDA, CDR2 SQIVND (reference sequence). The CDR3, as DNA: TGTGCCAGTATCGGGGTCGGGACCCAGCATTTT. It yields the protein CASIGVGTQHF.

This clonotype was detected many times. The genes are TRBV29-1 and TRBJ2-1; unclear D gene. CDR1 SQVTM and CDR2 ANQGSEA come from the germline V gene. With 3 bases removed from V and 4 bases from J, the gap between germline ends came to 13 bases. This CDR3 is built from 14 residues. The CDR3 bases are TGCAGCGTTGACTCGGTGGCTGGGTACAATGAGCAGTTCTTC. This encodes CSVDSVAGYNEQFF.

This clonotype was seen many times. This chain connects TRBV20-1 to TRBJ1-5; 7 bases are a match to TRBD1. This CDR3 has 18 residues. The trim removed 4 bases at V and 0 bases at J, leaving 15 bases unmatched. CDR1 and CDR2 (germline): DFQATT, SNEGSKA (reference sequence). The CDR3 sequence is CSAKIGGRGQRSNQPQHF. The CDR3 DNA reads as TGCAGTGCTAAGATAGGGGGCCGGGGACAGCGTAGCAATCAGCCCCAGCATTTT.

This clonotype came up many times. CDR3 DNA sequence: TGTGCCAGCAGTTTTGAGAGACCCGGGACAGGGGGCTTCGGCACTGAAGCTTTCTTT. Residues: CASSFERPGTGGFGTEAFF. J is TRBJ1-1 and V is TRBV6-6; TRBD1 matches at 12 bases. CDR3 length: 19 residues. Germline CDR1 is MNHNY and CDR2 is SVGAGI (reference sequence). Trimming cost V 4 bases and J 4 bases; bases outside gene matches: 16.

This clonotype appeared a few times. The chain employs TRBV20-1 and TRBJ2-7; 7 bases map to TRBD2. The CDR3 is 13 residues long. Germline CDR1 DFQATT, CDR2 SNEGSKA (reference sequence). Germline trimming cut 1 base from V and 5 bases from J; bases unmatched to any gene: 5. CDR3 region: CSARGLAVNEQYF. The CDR3 nucleotides are TGCAGTGCTAGAGGTCTAGCGGTGAACGAGCAGTACTTC.

This rearrangement joins TRBV28 to TRBJ2-1; maybe TRBD2 (6 bases). Germline values: CDR1 MDHEN, CDR2 SYDVKM. The CDR3 loop spans 15 amino acids. V lost 6 bases and J lost 1, with 13 bases in between. The CDR3 region has the DNA TGTGCCAGCAGCCTAAATAGCGGTTCCTACAATGAGCAGTTCTTC. This sequence encodes CASSLNSGSYNEQFF.

This clonotype was found many times. The rearrangement uses TRBV5-1 and TRBJ2-3, with 13 bases that match TRBD2. CDR3 size: 16 residues. Germline-derived CDR1 and CDR2 are SGHRS and YFSETQ. V shed 0 bases and J 8 bases; nucleotides not matched to a gene: 6. This chain's CDR3 is CASSLELAGGPGTQYF. The CDR3 region has the DNA TGCGCCAGCAGCTTGGAACTAGCGGGAGGGCCGGGTACGCAGTATTTT.

On this clonotype itself: The conserved phenylalanine or tryptophan normally closing the CDR3 is absent here, so this likely arose from a read error. This chain joins TRBV6-5 and TRBJ2-7; the match to TRBD2 covers 7 bases. This CDR3 is 15 amino acids long. Trimming removed 4 bases from V and 6 bases from J; junction bases left unmatched: 12. The germline V gene encodes CDR1 MNHEY and CDR2 SVGAGI. This CDR3 reads CASSFAGALGSEQYL. The CDR3 DNA reads TGTGCCAGCAGTTTTGCGGGAGCCCTGGGGTCCGAGCAGTACTTA.

This clonotype came up a few times. CDR3 residues: CASSFRVTLSEQFF. The CDR3 DNA is TGTGCCAGCAGCTTTCGCGTGACCCTGAGCGAGCAGTTCTTC. The chain couples TRBV7-2 to TRBJ2-1; no clear D gene. Trimming left V 3 bases short and J 10 bases short, with 16 bases between. Germline-derived CDR1 and CDR2 are SGHTA and FQGNSA. The CDR3 has 14 amino acids.

The rearrangement joins TRBV18 to TRBJ2-4, with TRBD1 matching 7 bases. The germline gives CDR1 KGHSH, CDR2 LQKENI. V lost 6 bases to trimming and J lost 0 bases; unmatched junction nucleotides: 20. CDR3 length: 20 amino acids. The DNA for the CDR3 is TGTGCCAGCTCGCCATATCCGGACAGGTCGTCCGTGCTAGCCAAAAACATTCAGTACTTC. Amino acid sequence: CASSPYPDRSSVLAKNIQYF.

This clonotype was recorded many times. This sequence joins TRBV6-1 and TRBJ2-7, with 7 bases identical to TRBD1. Losses at the gene ends were 5 bases for V and 7 bases for J; bases not matched to a gene: 14. The CDR3 covers 15 residues. From germline, CDR1 is MNHNS and CDR2 SASEGT. Here the CDR3 reads CASSQRPGQTSEQYF. In nucleotides, the CDR3 is TGTGCCAGCAGTCAACGGCCGGGACAGACTTCGGAGCAGTACTTC.

This clonotype occurred many times. V usage is TRBV7-3 and J usage is TRBJ2-3, with no clear D. The germline CDR1 and CDR2 sequences are SGHTA and FQGTGA. Trimming took 1 base from V and 5 from J, leaving 10 bases between them. The CDR3 is 14 amino acids. The DNA of the CDR3 is TGTGCCAGCAGCTTAAGGCCCTCGGTAGATACGCAGTATTTT. This sequence encodes CASSLRPSVDTQYF. Complete variable domain (other parts from reference TRBV7-3 and TRBJ2-3): GAGVSQTPSNKVTEKGKYVELRCDPISGHTALYWYRQSLGQGPEFLIYFQGTGAADDSGLPNDRFFAVRPEGSVSTLKIQRTERGDSAVYLCASSLRPSVDTQYFGPGTRLTVL.

The rearrangement uses TRBV5-1 and TRBJ2-2, with a tentative D call TRBD1 (6 bases). Per germline, CDR1 SGHRS and CDR2 YFSETQ. V was pared by 4 bases and J by 3 bases, with 16 bases between. The CDR3 is 16 residues long. The CDR3 here is CASSVKQTGDTGELFF. CDR3 sequence (DNA): TGCGCCAGCAGCGTGAAACAGACAGGAGACACCGGGGAGCTGTTTTTT.

V gene TRBV6-2 or TRBV6-3 combines with J gene TRBJ2-3; 10 bases match TRBD2. The V gene end was trimmed by 0 bases and the J gene end by 2 bases; junction bases not matched to a gene: 17. CDR3 length: 21 amino acids. Germline lookup yields CDR1 MNHEY and CDR2 SVGEGT. The CDR3 DNA is TGTGCCAGCAGTTACTCGATACCTAGCGGGAGAGTGCAACTAAACACAGATACGCAGTATTTT. This encodes CASSYSIPSGRVQLNTDTQYF.

The sample holds a few counts of this clonotype. This sequence joins TRBV21-1 and TRBJ2-7; the listed D gene, TRBD1, was not tested against the DNA. TRBV21-1 is a recognized pseudogene. The CDR3 extends over 13 amino acids. CDR3 sequence reads: CASSWTGNYEQYF. The DNA for the CDR3 is TGTGCCAGCAGCTGGACAGGGAACTACGAGCAGTACTTC.

This clonotype was recorded at least ten times. J is TRBJ2-2 and V is TRBV20-1; possibly TRBD1 or TRBD2 for D (7 bases each). V was shortened by 2 bases and J by 6 bases, with 22 bases between the two germline ends. The CDR3 has 17 residues. Germline V gene data show CDR1 as DFQATT and CDR2 as SNEGSKA (reference sequence). CDR3 DNA: TGCAGTGCTAGACCTCTTCAGGGGGGGGTAGTAGCCGGGGAGCTGTTTTTT. Translated: CSARPLQGGVVAGELFF.

The chain links TRBV12-3 or TRBV12-4 to TRBJ2-5; D not resolved. The V and J ends lost 2 bases and 1 base respectively, with 11 bases between them. The CDR3 sequence is 15 residues long. The CDR3 protein is CASSLRAAFQETQYF. For the CDR3, the DNA is TGTGCCAGCAGTTTACGGGCAGCATTCCAAGAGACCCAGTACTTC.

This clonotype was recorded many times. The rearrangement links TRBV4-3 to TRBJ1-6; possibly TRBD1 for D (5 bases). The ends were cut back, 0 bases at V and 10 bases at J, with 16 bases in the middle. The CDR3 sequence is 16 residues long. The germline V gene has CDR1 LGHNA and CDR2 YSLEER. CDR3 in amino acids: CASSQDSHDSSSPLHF. The CDR3 coding sequence is TGCGCCAGCAGCCAAGATTCCCACGACAGTAGCTCACCCCTCCACTTT.